This entry features one TCR beta chain sequence. Its target antigen remains unknown. No much larger clone is present one base from it, and per-base qualities are unavailable. The method behind the library was the immunoSEQ multiplex PCR assay. Not all clones reach the TCRdb copy of this immuneACCESS table, which keeps in-frame sequences only. Checked studies attribute under half of the gap to unresolved V genes and leave the rest unexplained. Within this sample are under 90,000 clones, with around 94% of them counted one time only. The top ten clonotypes cover approximately 0.27% of the sample. The CDR3 runs 15 residues from the cysteine to the phenylalanine. Only the CDR3 DNA stays, 45 bases, in frame from base 1. Trimming takes 2 bases from V and 4 bases from J, and the germline ends sit 15 bases apart. Sequences SGDLS (CDR1) and YYNGEE (CDR2) are obtained from the germline V gene. The data originate from a study of technical replicates of blood from several donors (dated by TCRdb to the late 2010s).

Sample: T cells isolated from PBMCs. The receptor was isolated from a human donor in good health. The rearranged chain carries TRBV9 and TRBJ2-5, with TRBD2 as a weak D call on 6 bases. The sequenced DNA: TGTGCCAGCAGCGTTAGCGGCCCTGGGGGAGAGACCCAGTACTTC. It encodes CASSVSGPGGETQYF.